This paragraph reports one T cell receptor beta chain. The antigen is undetermined. Profiled with immunoSEQ multiplex PCR; TCRdb holds only in-frame clones, not every one. The repertoire consists of about 8,000 clones, with approximately 70% occurring once and the leading ten covering roughly 9.6%. CDR1 and CDR2 from the germline V gene are SGHDT and YYEEEE. The CDR3 runs 16 residues. V lost 3 bases, J lost 4 bases, and 20 bases lay in between. This sample was included in a study of graft-versus-host responses after intestinal transplantation. Turning to the study itself: Isolated intestinal, liver-intestinal, or multivisceral transplants were what recipients had. Each recipient received anti-thymocyte globulin induction, then tacrolimus and steroids for about three years.

To release intraepithelial and lamina propria lymphocytes, the graft tissue was processed. The study, taken as a whole, reports: The authors found GvH clones in recipient marrow, some appearing first in ileum or blood. Allografts from individuals with graft-donor T cell macrochimerism displayed high graft-versus-host to host-versus-graft clonal ratios.

The sequenced sample was ileum tissue, obtained around 440 days after transplant. The chain has TRBV5-6 and TRBJ2-7; a possible D gene is TRBD1 (6 bases). The TCR sequence derives from a human patient who received an intestinal transplant, so some T cells may come from the graft donor. The CDR3 sequence: CASSWGTYGTGYEQYV. DNA of the CDR3: TGTGCCAGCAGCTGGGGGACATACGGTACTGGGTACGAGCAGTACGTC.